This TCR beta chain was identified during a study of blood T cell repertoires in COVID-19. Data came from immunoSEQ multiplex PCR; TCRdb stores just in-frame clones and leaves some out. The sample has approximately 240,000 clones; about 89% are singletons. The CDR3 runs 14 residues. Germline V gene lookup returns CDR1 SQVTM and CDR2 ANQGSEA. Unmatched junction bases numbered 14, after V lost 7 bases and J lost 8 bases. The receptor's source is a woman aged 18-29 years who had recovered from COVID-19. Sequencing was done on a sample of PBMCs or T cells enriched from blood (not recorded which). The chain employs TRBV29-1 and TRBJ1-2; 9 bases fit TRBD1. The CDR3 spells CSADEQGTGRGYTF. CDR3 nucleotide sequence: TGCAGCGCCGACGAGCAAGGGACAGGGAGGGGCTACACCTTC.